These 26 T cell receptor beta chains originate from one sample sequenced in a study of glioma-infiltrating T cells. TCR alpha and beta CDR3 regions were amplified from RNA using iRepertoire nested multiplex PCR. TCRdb analysed the multiplex PCR reads with MiXCR anew, one entry per CDR3 protein. Here the sample spans some 93,000 distinct CDR3 sequences, roughly 37% being singletons. Source material: glioma tissue, nonneoplastic brain tissue, or PBMCs (not recorded which). Receptors originate from a human donor with low-grade glioma or glioblastoma, undergoing nonglioma brain surgery, or in good health (not recorded which).

This clonotype was detected ten times or more. J is TRBJ2-5 and V is TRBV10-3; D perhaps matches TRBD1 (5 bases). Trimming shortened V by 5 bases and J by 4 bases, and 8 bases separated the two germline ends. The CDR3 consists of 12 residues. CDR1 and CDR2 (germline): ENHRY, SYGVKD. The CDR3 nucleotides read TGTGCCATCAGTCAGGGTACAGAGACCCAGTACTTC. It encodes CAISQGTETQYF.

As to this clonotype: A much larger clone differs by one base, so this may be a read error. The CDR3 DNA is TGTGCCAGCAGCTTAGCGGATCACGGGACAATATCCTACGAGCAGTTCTTC. Translation gives CASSLADHGTISYEQFF. This chain uses TRBV11-2 with TRBJ2-1, with a weak D call TRBD1 (6 bases). The V end lost 1 base, the J end lost 10 bases, and 23 bases lay between the germline ends. This CDR3 is 17 amino acids long. The V gene's germline CDR1 is SGHAT and CDR2 FQNNGV.

V and J are TRBV19 and TRBJ2-1; D gene ambiguous. Germline-derived CDR1 and CDR2 are LNHDA and SQIVND (reference sequence). This CDR3 is 14 amino acids long. V shed 5 bases and J shed 0 bases, with 8 bases lying between them. CDR3 sequence reads: CASSVGPSYNEQFF. CDR3 in DNA: TGTGCCAGTAGTGTTGGGCCCTCCTACAATGAGCAGTTCTTC. Using reference TRBV19 and TRBJ2-1 for the parts outside the CDR3, the full variable domain is DGGITQSPKYLFRKEGQNVTLSCEQNLNHDAMYWYRQDPGQGLRLIYYSQIVNDFQKGDIAEGYSVSREKKESFPLTVTSAQKNPTAFYLCASSVGPSYNEQFFGPGTRLTVL.

As to this clonotype: A read error may be the cause here, since a much bigger clone is one base away. The V and J genes are TRBV2 and TRBJ2-5, with D unclear. This CDR3 is 16 amino acids long. The V end was cut by 8 bases, the J end by 0 bases, with 19 bases between. The germline V gene has CDR1 SNHLY and CDR2 FYNNEI. The chain's CDR3 is CASSGSISEYQETQYF. CDR3 DNA: TGTGCCAGCTCCGGATCCATCAGCGAGTACCAAGAGACCCAGTACTTC.

This clonotype has a count of ten or more. The chain has TRBV20-1 and TRBJ2-7, with TRBD2 identical over 13 bases. Germline V CDR1 and CDR2: DFQATT, SNEGSKA (reference sequence). Losses at the gene ends were 6 bases for V and 0 bases for J; bases not matched to a gene: 5. CDR3 size: 15 residues. The DNA for the CDR3 is TGCAGTGCCCGGACTAGCGGGGGAATCTCCTACGAGCAGTACTTC. Amino acid sequence: CSARTSGGISYEQYF.

The chain uses TRBV6-1 and TRBJ1-5; 8 bases match TRBD1. Germline V lookup: CDR1 MNHNS, CDR2 SASEGT. The CDR3 runs to 13 residues. The ends lost 6 bases at V and 7 bases at J; junction bases unmatched: 5. CDR3 amino acids: CASRAGQGQPQHF. For the CDR3, the DNA is TGTGCCAGCAGGGCAGGACAGGGCCAGCCCCAGCATTTT.

This clonotype was recorded at least ten times. This chain joins TRBV5-4 and TRBJ2-1; D possibly uses TRBD1 or TRBD2 (5 bases each). Trimming cost V 0 bases and J 9 bases, with 13 bases left between them. Germline CDR1 SGHNT, CDR2 YYREEE (reference sequence). The CDR3 covers 14 residues. CDR3 DNA sequence: TGTGCCAGCAGCTTGGACCCCGGGGCTAGTGAGCAGTTCTTC. Translation: CASSLDPGASEQFF.

This clonotype was picked up many times. The chain joins TRBV12-3 or TRBV12-4 to TRBJ1-1; D remains ambiguous. This CDR3 has 15 amino acids. V was shortened by 4 bases and J by 5 bases, with 17 bases between the two germline ends. The DNA for the CDR3 is TGTGCCAGCAGTTCGGGAGCGGCGGGGAGAACTGAAGCTTTCTTT. Translation gives CASSSGAAGRTEAFF.

This chain connects TRBV9 to TRBJ1-2, with 9 bases identical to TRBD1. This CDR3 contains 17 residues. In germline, CDR1 is SGDLS, CDR2 YYNGEE. The ends lost 0 bases at V and 5 bases at J; junction bases unmatched: 11. CDR3 coding DNA: TGTGCCAGCAGCGTAGGAATTTCACAGGGGGCGAATTATGGCTACACCTTC. Residues: CASSVGISQGANYGYTF.

The chain joins TRBV6-2 or TRBV6-3 to TRBJ1-5; D perhaps matches TRBD1 (5 bases). Trimming left V 6 bases short and J 6 bases short, with 12 bases between. CDR3 length: 13 amino acids. Germline V gene lookup returns CDR1 MNHEY and CDR2 SVGEGT. CDR3 region: CASSPGPIQPQHF. CDR3 DNA: TGTGCCAGCAGCCCGGGACCCATTCAGCCCCAGCATTTT.

This clonotype was detected ten times or more. V is TRBV3-1 and J is TRBJ2-6; 9 nucleotides align to TRBD1. The V gene end was trimmed by 4 bases and the J gene end by 0 bases; junction bases not matched to a gene: 7. The length of the CDR3 is 18 residues. Germline CDR1 is LGHDT and CDR2 is YNNKEL (reference sequence). The CDR3 DNA is TGTGCCAGCAGCCGCGCGGGACAGGGAAGCTCTGGGGCCAACGTCCTGACTTTC. Its protein product is CASSRAGQGSSGANVLTF.

In its sample, this clonotype was seen many times. V is TRBV7-2 and J is TRBJ2-3; D may match TRBD1 or TRBD2 (5 bases each). Between the trimmed V and J ends, which lost 3 bases and 2 bases, there was a span of 12 bases. The CDR3 is 15 amino acids. CDR1 and CDR2 from the germline V gene are SGHTA and FQGNSA. The CDR3 DNA reads TGTGCCAGCAGCTTGGGGCTAGCCTCCACAGATACGCAGTATTTT. Translating gives CASSLGLASTDTQYF.

Ten or more counts support this clonotype. The chain links TRBV18 to TRBJ1-5, with 9 nucleotides matching TRBD1. The germline V gene encodes CDR1 KGHSH and CDR2 LQKENI. The V gene end was trimmed by 0 bases and the J gene end by 6 bases; junction bases not matched to a gene: 3. The CDR3 covers 15 residues. The CDR3 loop reads CASSPPGQGGQPQHF. The CDR3 nucleotides read TGTGCCAGCTCACCACCGGGACAGGGTGGTCAGCCCCAGCATTTT.

This clonotype was detected many times. The chain has TRBV7-3 and TRBJ2-2; 10 positions match TRBD2. Germline lookup yields CDR1 SGHTA and CDR2 FQGTGA. V was clipped by 5 bases and J by 1 base; unmatched bases: 1. CDR3 length: 15 amino acids. CDR3 amino acids: CASSRTSGNTGELFF. The DNA of the CDR3 is TGTGCCAGCAGCCGGACTAGCGGGAACACCGGGGAGCTGTTTTTT.

Remarks on this clonotype: The DNA is omitted, as the CDR3 cannot be located on it reliably, and the CDR3 follows TCRdb's listing. The chain recombines TRBV28 with TRBJ1-1; TRBD1 is taken as the D call from the table, unchecked against the DNA. CDR1 is MDHEN, CDR2 SYDVKM, per germline. The CDR3 extends over 13 residues, inclusive of both ends. CDR3 protein: CASSSSTPPEAFF.

A remark on this clonotype: A much larger clone sits a single nucleotide away, making a read error possible. This chain joins TRBV10-2 and TRBJ2-1; D is perhaps TRBD1 or TRBD2 (6 bases each). Trimming removed 7 bases at V and 3 bases at J, with 16 bases between. Germline CDR1 WSHSY, CDR2 SAAADI. The CDR3 is 15 residues long. The CDR3 nucleotides are TGCGCCAGCATGGGGGGCGGCGACTTCTACAATGAGCAGTTCTTC. This codes for CASMGGGDFYNEQFF.

The table lists this clonotype with many counts. The chain couples TRBV5-1 to TRBJ2-1, with a weak D call TRBD2 (5 bases). The germline gives CDR1 SGHRS, CDR2 YFSETQ. This CDR3 is built from 14 residues. Trimming took 0 bases from V and 5 from J, leaving 9 bases between them. CDR3: CASSLGLPNNEQFF. The CDR3 nucleotides are TGCGCCAGCAGCTTGGGACTACCCAACAATGAGCAGTTCTTC.

This clonotype showed up many times. This sequence joins TRBV7-9 and TRBJ2-5; D not certain. V lost 5 bases and J lost 5, with 18 bases in between. CDR3 length equals 15 residues. Looked up from germline, CDR1 is SEHNR and CDR2 is FQNEAQ (reference sequence). The CDR3 spells CASSLGLTELETQYF. CDR3 bases: TGTGCCAGCAGCCTGGGTCTGACGGAGCTTGAGACCCAGTACTTC.

This clonotype was seen only once. The junction departs from germline at one end; a sequencing error may be responsible. The CDR3 spells CNARDMKEVSAPDTQYF. The CDR3, as DNA: TGCAATGCTAGAGATATGAAGGAAGTATCGGCTCCAGATACGCAGTATTTT. This chain joins TRBV20-1 and TRBJ2-3, with D unresolved. The germline V gene encodes CDR1 DFQATT and CDR2 SNEGSKA (reference sequence). CDR3 length: 17 residues.

This clonotype was counted ten times or more. J is TRBJ1-1 and V is TRBV2; TRBD1 aligns across 9 bases. The CDR3 spans 13 residues. J was trimmed by 5 bases and V by 4 bases; bases with no gene match: 2. CDR1 SNHLY and CDR2 FYNNEI come from the germline V gene. CDR3 residues: CASSGQGVTEAFF. DNA of the CDR3: TGTGCCAGCAGTGGACAGGGGGTAACTGAAGCTTTCTTT.

By proportion, this clonotype is medium-sized (0.01 to 0.1%). The V call is TRBV6-2 or TRBV6-3, the J call TRBJ2-3; D uncertain. Germline-derived CDR1 and CDR2 are MNHEY and SVGEGT. V lost 2 bases, J lost 4 bases, and 7 bases lay in between. This CDR3 has 13 residues. CDR3 amino acids: CASSYGRADTQYF. The CDR3 DNA follows: TGTGCCAGCAGTTACGGACGGGCAGATACGCAGTATTTT.

This clonotype was recorded at least ten times. One junction end does not reproduce the germline sequence, and a read error may be involved. This chain links TRBV29-1 with TRBJ2-7, with TRBD1 matching over 7 bases. This CDR3 comprises 12 residues. Germline CDR1 reads SQVTM; CDR2 reads ANQGSEA. The CDR3 coding sequence is TGCAGCGTTGGGCTACAGGGGTATGGTCAGGACTTC. Protein: CSVGLQGYGQDF.

This clonotype was detected ten times or more. The J gene is TRBJ2-5, the V gene TRBV6-1, with D perhaps TRBD1 (6 bases). CDR3 length equals 16 residues. Trimming pared 8 bases from V and 2 bases from J, leaving 21 bases between. Germline CDR1 and CDR2: MNHNS and SASEGT. The CDR3 sequence is CASGQGSLIQQETQYF. The CDR3, as DNA: TGTGCCAGCGGGCAGGGGTCCCTCATACAACAAGAGACCCAGTACTTC.

In its sample, this clonotype was seen many times. This chain's CDR3 is CASSFAGGPPSTDTQYF. In nucleotides, the CDR3 is TGTGCCAGCAGCTTCGCGGGAGGCCCTCCTAGCACAGATACGCAGTATTTT. The chain is built from TRBV7-2 and TRBJ2-3; 8 bases are shared with TRBD2. After removal of 3 bases from V and 0 bases from J, the junction contained 8 bases not matched to a gene. Germline CDR1 reads SGHTA; CDR2 reads FQGNSA. CDR3 length: 17 residues.

The chain links TRBV20-1 to TRBJ2-3, with 7 nucleotides matching TRBD2. The CDR3 has 13 residues. V was pared by 7 bases and J by 6 bases, with 10 bases of the junction left unmatched. CDR1 is DFQATT and CDR2 is SNEGSKA in the germline V gene (reference sequence). CDR3 residues: CSDALDGRDTQYF. DNA for the CDR3: TGCAGTGATGCCCTAGACGGGAGGGATACGCAGTATTTT.

This clonotype has at least ten counts. The chain employs TRBV29-1 and TRBJ2-7; possible D gene TRBD2, 6 bases. The CDR3 spans 15 residues. Looked up from germline, CDR1 is SQVTM and CDR2 is ANQGSEA. Trimming removed 7 bases at V and 1 base at J, with 20 bases between. The DNA of the CDR3 is TGCAGCGCCGCTCGGCGGGGATCAGCATCCTACGAGCAGTACTTC. Its translation is CSAARRGSASYEQYF.